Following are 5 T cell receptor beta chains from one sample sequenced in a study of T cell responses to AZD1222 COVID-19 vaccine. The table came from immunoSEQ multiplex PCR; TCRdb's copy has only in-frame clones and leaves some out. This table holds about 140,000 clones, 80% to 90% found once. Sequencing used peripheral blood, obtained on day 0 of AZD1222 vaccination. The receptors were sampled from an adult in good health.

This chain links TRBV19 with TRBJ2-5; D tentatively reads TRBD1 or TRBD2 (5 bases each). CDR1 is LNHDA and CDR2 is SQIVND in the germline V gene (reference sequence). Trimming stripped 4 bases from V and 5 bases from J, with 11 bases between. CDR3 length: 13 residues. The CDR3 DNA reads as TGTGCCAGTAGTAAGGGACGTGAGGAGACCCAGTACTTC. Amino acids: CASSKGREETQYF. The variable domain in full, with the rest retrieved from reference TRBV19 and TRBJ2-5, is DGGITQSPKYLFRKEGQNVTLSCEQNLNHDAMYWYRQDPGQGLRLIYYSQIVNDFQKGDIAEGYSVSREKKESFPLTVTSAQKNPTAFYLCASSKGREETQYFGPGTRLLVL.

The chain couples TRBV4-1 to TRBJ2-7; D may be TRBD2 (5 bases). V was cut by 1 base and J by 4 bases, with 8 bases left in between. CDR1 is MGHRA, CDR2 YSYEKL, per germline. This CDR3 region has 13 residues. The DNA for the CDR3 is TGCGCCAGCAGCCAAGTTGGGGAGTACGAGCAGTACTTC. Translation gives CASSQVGEYEQYF.

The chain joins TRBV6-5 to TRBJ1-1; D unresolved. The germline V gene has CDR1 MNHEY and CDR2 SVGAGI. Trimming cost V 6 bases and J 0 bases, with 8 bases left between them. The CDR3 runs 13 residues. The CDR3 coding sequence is TGTGCCAGCAGCGACACCTTGAACACTGAAGCTTTCTTT. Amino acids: CASSDTLNTEAFF.

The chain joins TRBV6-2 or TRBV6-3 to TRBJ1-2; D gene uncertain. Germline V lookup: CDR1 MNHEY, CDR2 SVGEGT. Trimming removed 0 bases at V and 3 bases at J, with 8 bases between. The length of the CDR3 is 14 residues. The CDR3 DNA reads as TGTGCCAGCAGTTACTCGCTCACAGACTATGGCTACACCTTC. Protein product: CASSYSLTDYGYTF.

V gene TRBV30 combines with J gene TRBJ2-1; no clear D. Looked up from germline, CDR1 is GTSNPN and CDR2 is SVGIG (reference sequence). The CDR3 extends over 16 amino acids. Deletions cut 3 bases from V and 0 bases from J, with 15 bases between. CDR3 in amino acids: CAWRLGSQNSYNEQFF. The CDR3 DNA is TGTGCCTGGAGATTAGGGTCCCAGAACTCCTACAATGAGCAGTTCTTC.